This is a list of T cell receptor beta chains from one sample in a study of patients and donors after allogeneic stem cell transplantation. TCRdb fed the RT-PCR reads into MiXCR, producing one record per CDR3 protein. This sample has 98,000 or so distinct CDR3 sequences, with around 36% found just once. Sequencing was done on a sample of blood, either unsorted or a sorted T cell fraction (not recorded which). The source is a human donor who was either an allogeneic HSCT recipient or a stem cell or donor lymphocyte infusion donor (not recorded which). It is not recorded whose cells these are; they may come from a transplant donor. CDR3s include the opening cysteine and the closing phenylalanine or tryptophan. Fields, in order: D gene, J gene, clone size, V gene, CDR3 protein, CDR3 DNA. A D gene is named only where the DNA matches it firmly. Size tells how often a clone was seen (once, few, many) or the class of an expanded clone, and some rows leave it out.

NA,TRBJ2-3,NA,TRBV29-1,CSVDSAKDTQYF,TGCAGCGTTGATTCAGCGAAAGATACGCAGTATTTT
NA,TRBJ2-6,NA,TRBV2,CASSQQDSGANVLTF,TGTGCCAGCAGTCAGCAGGACTCTGGGGCCAACGTCCTGACTTTC
NA,TRBJ2-7,NA,TRBV7-9,CATASPHLAYEQYF,TGTGCCACCGCCAGTCCCCACCTCGCCTACGAGCAGTACTTC
NA,TRBJ2-5,NA,TRBV5-1,CASSFHTGSEETQYF,TGCGCCAGCAGCTTTCACACAGGGTCGGAAGAGACCCAGTACTTC
TRBD1,TRBJ2-7,NA,TRBV20-1,CSARRDRDHEQYF,TGCAGTGCTCGCCGGGACAGGGACCACGAGCAGTACTTC
TRBD1,TRBJ1-1,few,TRBV6-2/TRBV6-3,CASVQGANTEAFF,TGTGCCAGCGTACAGGGGGCGAACACTGAAGCTTTCTTT
NA,TRBJ2-1,NA,TRBV6-5,CASSYRAISYNEQFF,TGTGCCAGCAGTTACAGAGCGATCTCCTACAATGAGCAGTTCTTC
NA,TRBJ1-3,NA,TRBV29-1,CSAEASGNTIYF,TGCAGCGCGGAGGCCTCTGGAAACACCATATATTTT
NA,TRBJ2-1,few,TRBV7-9,CASSPRGENEQFF,TGTGCCAGCAGCCCCCGCGGGGAGAATGAGCAGTTCTTC
TRBD1,TRBJ1-1,NA,TRBV12-3/TRBV12-4,CASSFGTGGTEAFF,TGTGCCAGCAGTTTTGGGACAGGGGGGACTGAAGCTTTCTTT
NA,TRBJ1-1,few,TRBV4-3,CASSQDIGWANTEAFF,TGCGCCAGCAGCCAAGATATCGGGTGGGCGAACACTGAAGCTTTCTTT
NA,TRBJ1-4,few,TRBV12-3/TRBV12-4,CASSLGFGNEKLFF,TGTGCCAGCAGTTTGGGTTTTGGTAATGAAAAACTGTTTTTT
TRBD2,TRBJ2-2,NA,TRBV7-6,CASSLAFRGRVGELFF,TGTGCCAGCAGCTTAGCGTTTCGCGGGAGAGTCGGGGAGCTGTTTTTT
TRBD2,TRBJ2-3,NA,TRBV20-1,CSARSSGRGDTQYF,TGCAGTGCTAGAAGTAGCGGGAGGGGAGATACGCAGTATTTT
TRBD2,TRBJ2-1,NA,TRBV27,CASSKGTSGYNEQFF,TGTGCCAGCAGTAAAGGGACTAGCGGTTACAATGAGCAGTTCTTC
NA,TRBJ2-2,NA,TRBV7-9,CASAWEAGELFF,TGTGCCAGCGCGTGGGAGGCCGGGGAGCTGTTTTTT
TRBD1,TRBJ1-2,NA,TRBV7-3,CASSPTDRGRINYGYTF,TGTGCCAGCAGCCCCACGGACAGGGGGCGCATTAACTATGGCTACACCTTC
TRBD1,TRBJ1-2,NA,TRBV7-9,CASSLQGGGYGYTF,TGTGCCAGCAGCTTACAAGGGGGCGGCTATGGCTACACCTTC
TRBD2,TRBJ2-1,NA,TRBV30,CAWKVGTSGISEQFF,TGTGCCTGGAAGGTGGGGACTAGCGGGATAAGTGAGCAGTTCTTC
TRBD1,TRBJ1-1,NA,TRBV7-7,CASSLWGQGEENTEAFF,TGTGCTAGCAGCTTATGGGGACAGGGGGAAGAGAATACTGAAGCTTTCTTT
TRBD2,TRBJ2-7,once,TRBV15,CATSKGLAGNYYEQYF,TGTGCCACCAGCAAGGGACTAGCGGGAAATTACTACGAGCAGTACTTC
NA,TRBJ2-7,few,TRBV7-9,CASSQRLVSEQYF,TGTGCCAGCAGCCAAAGACTAGTTTCCGAGCAGTACTTC
NA,TRBJ1-1,NA,TRBV20-1,CSATSTANTEAFF,TGCAGTGCTACTTCCACTGCGAACACTGAAGCTTTCTTT
NA,TRBJ1-6,many,TRBV6-5,CASSLRGGTLHF,TGTGCCAGCAGTCTCAGGGGTGGGACCCTCCACTTT
NA,TRBJ1-6,few,TRBV20-1,CRTAGGNNSPLHF,TGCAGAACGGCAGGCGGGAATAATTCACCCCTCCACTTT
NA,TRBJ1-3,few,TRBV6-5,CASSLAGATGNTIYF,TGTGCCAGCAGCCTCGCGGGGGCAACTGGAAACACCATATATTTT
TRBD1,TRBJ1-2,NA,TRBV5-1,CASSLPIPGQGNYGYTF,TGCGCCAGCAGCTTGCCCATCCCGGGACAGGGTAACTATGGCTACACCTTC
NA,TRBJ1-1,NA,TRBV24-1,CAVGLIGTEAFF,TGTGCGGTGGGACTAATAGGGACTGAAGCTTTCTTT
TRBD1,TRBJ1-4,few,TRBV4-3,CASSLLDRGNEKLFF,TGCGCCAGCAGCCTCTTAGACAGGGGCAATGAAAAACTGTTTTTT
NA,TRBJ2-1,NA,TRBV24-1,CATIVKSLLNEQFF,TGTGCCACAATTGTTAAATCTTTGCTCAATGAGCAGTTCTTC
TRBD2,TRBJ2-3,NA,TRBV7-2,CASSTPTGLASDTQYF,TGTGCCAGCAGCACCCCGACCGGACTAGCGTCAGATACGCAGTATTTT
NA,TRBJ2-5,few,TRBV4-2,CASSQEGDQETQYF,TGTGCCAGCAGCCAAGAGGGGGACCAAGAGACCCAGTACTTC
NA,TRBJ1-1,NA,TRBV7-9,CASSPRGGGYMNTEAFF,TGTGCCAGCAGCCCACGGGGCGGGGGATACATGAACACTGAAGCTTTCTTT
NA,TRBJ1-1,many,TRBV12-3/TRBV12-4,CASRGASWSEAFF,TGTGCCAGCAGAGGGGCCAGTTGGTCTGAAGCTTTCTTT